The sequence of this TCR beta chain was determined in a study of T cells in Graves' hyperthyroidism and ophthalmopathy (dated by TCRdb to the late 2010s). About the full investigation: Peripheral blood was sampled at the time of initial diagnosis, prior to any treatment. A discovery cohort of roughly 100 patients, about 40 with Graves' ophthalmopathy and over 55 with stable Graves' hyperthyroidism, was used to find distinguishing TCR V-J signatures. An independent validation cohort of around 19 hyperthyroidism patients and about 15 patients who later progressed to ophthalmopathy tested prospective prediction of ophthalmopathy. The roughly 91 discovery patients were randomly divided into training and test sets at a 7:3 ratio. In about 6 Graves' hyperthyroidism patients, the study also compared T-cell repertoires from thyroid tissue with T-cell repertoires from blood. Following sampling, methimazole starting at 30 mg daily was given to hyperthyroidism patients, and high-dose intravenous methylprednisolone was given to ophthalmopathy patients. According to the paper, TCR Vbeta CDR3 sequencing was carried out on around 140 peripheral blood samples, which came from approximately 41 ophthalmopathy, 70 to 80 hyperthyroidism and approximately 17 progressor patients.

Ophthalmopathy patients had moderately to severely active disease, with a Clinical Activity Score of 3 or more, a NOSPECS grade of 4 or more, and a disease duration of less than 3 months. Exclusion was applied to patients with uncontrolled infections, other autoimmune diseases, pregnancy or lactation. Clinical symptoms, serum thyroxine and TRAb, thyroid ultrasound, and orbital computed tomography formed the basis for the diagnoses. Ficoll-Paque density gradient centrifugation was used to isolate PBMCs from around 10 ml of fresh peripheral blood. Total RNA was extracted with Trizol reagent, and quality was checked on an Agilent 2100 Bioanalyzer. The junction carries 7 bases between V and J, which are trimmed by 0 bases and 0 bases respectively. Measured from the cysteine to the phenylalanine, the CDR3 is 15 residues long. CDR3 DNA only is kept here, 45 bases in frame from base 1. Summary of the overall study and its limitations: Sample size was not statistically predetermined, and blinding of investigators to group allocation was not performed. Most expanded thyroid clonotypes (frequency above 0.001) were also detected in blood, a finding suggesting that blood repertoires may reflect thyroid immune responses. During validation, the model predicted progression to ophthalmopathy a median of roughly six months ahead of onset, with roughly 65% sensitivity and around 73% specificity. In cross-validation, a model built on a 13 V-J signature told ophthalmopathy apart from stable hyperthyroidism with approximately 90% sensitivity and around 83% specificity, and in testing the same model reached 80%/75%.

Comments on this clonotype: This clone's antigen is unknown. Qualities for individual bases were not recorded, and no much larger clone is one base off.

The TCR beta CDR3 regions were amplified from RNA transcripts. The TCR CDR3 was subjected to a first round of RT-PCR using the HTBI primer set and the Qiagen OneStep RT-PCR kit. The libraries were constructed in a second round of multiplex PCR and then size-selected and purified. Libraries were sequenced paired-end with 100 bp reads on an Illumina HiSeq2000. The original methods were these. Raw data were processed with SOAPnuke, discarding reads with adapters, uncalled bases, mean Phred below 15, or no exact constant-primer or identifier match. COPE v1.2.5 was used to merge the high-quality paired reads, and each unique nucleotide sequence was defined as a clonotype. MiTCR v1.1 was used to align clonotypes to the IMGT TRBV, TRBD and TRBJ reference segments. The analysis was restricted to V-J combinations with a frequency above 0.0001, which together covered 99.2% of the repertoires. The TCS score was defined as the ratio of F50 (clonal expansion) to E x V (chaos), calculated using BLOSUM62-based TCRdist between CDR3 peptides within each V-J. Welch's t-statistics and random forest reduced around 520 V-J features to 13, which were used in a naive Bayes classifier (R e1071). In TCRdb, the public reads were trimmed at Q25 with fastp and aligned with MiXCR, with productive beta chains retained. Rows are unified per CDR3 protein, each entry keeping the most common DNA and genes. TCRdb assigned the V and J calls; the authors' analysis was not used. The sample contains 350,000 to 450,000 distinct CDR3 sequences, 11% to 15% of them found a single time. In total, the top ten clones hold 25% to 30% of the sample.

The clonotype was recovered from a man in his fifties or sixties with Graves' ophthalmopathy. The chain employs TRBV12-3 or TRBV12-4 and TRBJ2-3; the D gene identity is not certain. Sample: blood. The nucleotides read TGTGCCAGCAGTTTAGCGTCTTCTAGCACAGATACGCAGTATTTT. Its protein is CASSLASSSTDTQYF.